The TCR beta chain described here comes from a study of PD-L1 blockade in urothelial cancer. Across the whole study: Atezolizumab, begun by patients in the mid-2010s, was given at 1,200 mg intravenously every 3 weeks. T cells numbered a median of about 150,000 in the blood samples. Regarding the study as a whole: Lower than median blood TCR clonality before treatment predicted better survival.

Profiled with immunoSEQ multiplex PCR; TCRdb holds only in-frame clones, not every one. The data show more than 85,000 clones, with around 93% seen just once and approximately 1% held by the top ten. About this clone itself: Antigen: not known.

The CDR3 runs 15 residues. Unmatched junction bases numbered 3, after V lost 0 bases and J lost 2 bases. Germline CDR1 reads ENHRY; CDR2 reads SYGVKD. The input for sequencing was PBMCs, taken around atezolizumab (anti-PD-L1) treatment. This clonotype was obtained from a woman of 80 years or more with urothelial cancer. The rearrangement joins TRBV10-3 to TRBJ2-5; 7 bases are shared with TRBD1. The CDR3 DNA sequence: TGTGCCATCAGTGAGTCGACAGGGTGGCAAGAGACCCAGTACTTC. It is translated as CAISESTGWQETQYF.